The sequence of this TCR beta chain was determined in a study of blood T cell repertoires in COVID-19. Method: immunoSEQ multiplex PCR; TCRdb's copy keeps in-frame clones and lacks some. The sample yields over 250,000 clones, around nine tenths seen once. Germline V gives CDR1 MNHEY, CDR2 SVGAGI. V gave up 5 bases and J gave up 1 base, with 14 bases separating them. The CDR3 has 15 residues. This chain uses TRBV6-5 with TRBJ1-2; D possibly corresponds to TRBD1 (5 bases). This clonotype originated in a man aged 35 to 55 who had recovered from COVID-19. Sequencing was done on a sample of peripheral blood. Here the CDR3 reads CASSIPGKNNYGYTF. The CDR3 region has the DNA TGTGCCAGCAGTATTCCAGGGAAAAATAACTATGGCTACACCTTC.